This note documents a single TCR beta chain sequence. The sample originates from a study of CD8 T cells in Susac syndrome. Study in general: At the time of blood draw, patients with Susac syndrome were therapy-naive, receiving corticosteroids, or receiving intravenous immunoglobulin alone.

Germline lookup yields CDR1 SQVTM and CDR2 ANQGSEA. V lost 7 bases and J lost 3; bases outside the gene matches: 7. CDR3 length: 13 amino acids. Random-hexamer reverse transcription was applied to roughly 0.45 to 1 ug RNA. TCRdb re-derived calls from the immunoSEQ multiplex PCR reads in MiXCR, one entry per CDR3 protein. This repertoire shows 170,000 or so distinct CDR3 sequences, 90% to 96% found once; its top ten account for about 0.12%. V and J are TRBV29-1 and TRBJ1-2; 8 bases fit TRBD1. The sequence was collected from a human donor with Susac syndrome. Sequenced: CD4+ T cells from PBMCs. CDR3 amino acids: CSAWGGQDYGYTF. Written as DNA, the CDR3 is TGCAGCGCCTGGGGGGGACAGGACTATGGCTACACCTTC.